The clone carrying this TCR beta chain was picked up a small number of times. The read finishes 3 residues shy of the CDR3 end, and the germline J gene is used to complete it. Germline V gene lookup returns CDR1 WSHSY and CDR2 SAAADI. Between the trimmed V and J ends, which lost 5 bases and 1 base, there was a span of 11 bases. This CDR3 spans 15 amino acids. The data originate from a study of T cell clonality in common variable immunodeficiency. Libraries were prepared by immunoSEQ multiplex PCR; TCRdb keeps only in-frame clonotypes and omits some of them. Observed in the sample are 80,000 or so clones, none of them singletons.

J is TRBJ2-2 and V is TRBV10-2; no clear D gene. Sequencing was done on a sample of peripheral blood mononuclear cells. The receptor comes from a person aged 18-70 years in good health. Here the CDR3 reads CASSYRLGNTGELFF. The sequenced part of the CDR3 DNA is TGCGCCAGCAGTTATAGACTGGGGAACACCGGGGAG.